The entry below gives a single T cell receptor beta chain sequence along with its context. TCRdb reprocessed the 5' RACE reads and stores each CDR3 protein as one record, lacking DNA. This sample's table has 300,000 to 450,000 distinct CDR3 sequences. This entry comes from a study of monozygotic twins with inflammatory bowel disease. The germline CDR1 and CDR2 sequences are ENHRY and SYGVKD. This CDR3 spans 15 amino acids. The TCR comes from a human donor with ulcerative colitis or Crohn's disease, or a healthy co-twin of an affected twin (not recorded which). V gene TRBV10-3 combines with J gene TRBJ1-3. The specimen sequenced was blood. CDR3 sequence: CAISDSSALGNTIYF.